One and the same sample provided the 24 T cell receptor beta chains below, sequenced in a study of T cells in Graves' hyperthyroidism and ophthalmopathy. TCR beta CDR3 regions were amplified from RNA transcripts. Primed by the HTBI set, a first-round RT-PCR was run on the TCR CDR3. Using its own MiXCR run on the multiplex PCR reads, TCRdb lists one record per CDR3 protein. The table includes around 690,000 distinct CDR3 sequences, around 20% detected once. The sample taken for sequencing was blood. The receptors here all came from a man aged 25 to 45 with Graves' ophthalmopathy.

This clonotype was seen more than once but under ten times. The gene calls are TRBV10-3 and TRBJ1-6; 9 bases agree with TRBD1. The germline CDR1 and CDR2 sequences are ENHRY and SYGVKD. The CDR3 is made up of 14 amino acids. V lost 6 bases and J lost 5; bases outside the gene matches: 2. CDR3 nucleotide sequence: TGTGCCATCAGAAGGACAGGGGATAATTCACCCCTCCACTTT. It codes for CAIRRTGDNSPLHF.

The rearrangement links TRBV10-3 to TRBJ2-3; D is unresolved. The CDR3 is 15 amino acids. Germline assignment: CDR1 ENHRY and CDR2 SYGVKD. Trimming cost V 3 bases and J 0 bases, with 10 bases left between them. The CDR3 sequence is CAISDKSGSTDTQYF. Written as DNA, the CDR3 is TGTGCCATCAGTGATAAGTCTGGTAGCACAGATACGCAGTATTTT.

The CDR3 region has the DNA TGTGCCAGCAGTGAGGGGCGGGAGAGGCAGTTCTTC. This encodes CASSEGRERQFF. J is TRBJ2-1 and V is TRBV6-1, with TRBD2 matching 7 bases. Germline lookup yields CDR1 MNHNS and CDR2 SASEGT. This CDR3 spans 12 amino acids. V lost 3 bases, J lost 12 bases, and 5 bases stayed unmatched.

This clonotype was observed a handful of times. The V gene is TRBV20-1, the J gene TRBJ2-1; 9 bases are shared with TRBD1. Trimming took 3 bases from V and 3 from J; bases not matched to a gene: 0. The CDR3 runs 13 residues. The germline CDR1 and CDR2 sequences are DFQATT and SNEGSKA (reference sequence). This CDR3 reads CSARDRGYNEQFF. The CDR3 DNA sequence: TGCAGTGCTAGGGACAGGGGCTACAATGAGCAGTTCTTC.

The chain employs TRBV29-1 and TRBJ2-5, with TRBD2 matching 10 bases. The J segment lost 5 bases and the V segment lost 3 bases, leaving 3 bases of the junction unmatched. Looked up from germline, CDR1 is SQVTM and CDR2 is ANQGSEA. CDR3 size: 13 residues. This CDR3 is CSVELAGGETQYF. CDR3 sequence (DNA): TGCAGCGTTGAGTTAGCGGGAGGCGAGACCCAGTACTTC. Drawing the rest from reference TRBV29-1 and TRBJ2-5, the complete variable domain is SAVISQKPSRDICQRGTSLTIQCQVDSQVTMMFWYRQQPGQSLTLIATANQGSEATYESGFVIDKFPISRPNLTFSTLTVSNMSPEDSSIYLCSVELAGGETQYFGPGTRLLVL.

This clonotype was observed a single time. V is TRBV3-1 and J is TRBJ2-3; D possibly uses TRBD1 or TRBD2 (5 bases each). CDR1 is LGHDT, CDR2 YNNKEL, per germline (reference sequence). Trimming pared 0 bases from V and 0 bases from J, leaving 10 bases between. The CDR3 covers 16 residues. The CDR3 nucleotides read TGTGCCAGCAGCCAAGATCCGGGGCGAAGCACAGATACGCAGTATTTT. Translating gives CASSQDPGRSTDTQYF.

The V and J genes are TRBV12-5 and TRBJ2-1; D not certain. Germline CDR1 is LGHNT and CDR2 is FRNRAP. Trimming took off 3 bases at V and 2 bases at J, with 5 bases between the two ends. The CDR3 sequence is 13 residues long. As DNA, the CDR3 is TGTGCTAGTGGTTTCAGCCCCTACAATGAGCAGTTCTTC. This encodes CASGFSPYNEQFF.

The chain recombines TRBV20-1 with TRBJ2-7; 9 bases map to TRBD1. V shed 2 bases, J shed 7 bases, and the junction held 9 bases outside the gene matches. CDR1 and CDR2 from the germline V gene are DFQATT and SNEGSKA (reference sequence). The length of the CDR3 is 14 residues. CDR3 DNA sequence: TGCAGTGCTAGACCCCCGACAGGGGGGGGTGAGCAGTACTTC. It is translated as CSARPPTGGGEQYF.

V usage is TRBV29-1 and J usage is TRBJ1-1; tentatively, D is TRBD1 (6 bases). The CDR3 consists of 14 residues. V lost 6 bases, J lost 3 bases, and 17 bases lay in between. Germline assignment: CDR1 SQVTM and CDR2 ANQGSEA. The CDR3 DNA is TGCAGCGTACAACAGGGATTGTGGGACACTGAAGCTTTCTTT. Encoded protein: CSVQQGLWDTEAFF.

There are a few counts of this clonotype. The CDR3 coding sequence is TGTGCCAGCAGCCAGGGTGGGACCGGACGGCCGACCCAGTACTTC. This gives the protein CASSQGGTGRPTQYF. This chain links TRBV7-8 with TRBJ2-5; D is perhaps TRBD1 or TRBD2 (5 bases each). CDR3 size: 15 residues. The V gene's germline CDR1 is SGHVS and CDR2 FQNEAQ. V lost 5 bases, J lost 7 bases, and 20 bases lay in between. The full variable domain, completed using reference TRBV7-8 and TRBJ2-5, is GAGVSQSPRYKVAKRGQDVALRCDPISGHVSLFWYQQALGQGPEFLTYFQNEAQLDKSGLPSDRFFAERPEGSVSTLKIQRTQQEDSAVYLCASSQGGTGRPTQYFGPGTRLLVL.

The chain employs TRBV5-6 and TRBJ1-5; 8 nucleotides match TRBD1. The germline gives CDR1 SGHDT, CDR2 YYEEEE. V lost 3 bases, J lost 7 bases, and 6 bases stayed unmatched. CDR3 length: 14 residues. CDR3 bases: TGTGCCAGCAGCTCCCTGGACAGGGACCAGCCCCAGCATTTT. Translation: CASSSLDRDQPQHF.

Many counts were recorded for this clonotype. The chain uses TRBV9 and TRBJ2-1; TRBD2 matches 8 bases. Germline loops: CDR1 SGDLS, CDR2 YYNGEE. Unmatched junction bases numbered 4, after V lost 5 bases and J lost 0 bases. The CDR3 consists of 15 residues. CDR3 loop: CASSVAGGSYNEQFF. CDR3 bases: TGTGCCAGCAGTGTTGCGGGAGGCTCCTACAATGAGCAGTTCTTC.

There are a few counts of this clonotype. The V and J genes are TRBV7-9 and TRBJ1-4; D is possibly TRBD1 (5 bases). CDR3 size: 16 residues. V was shortened by 3 bases and J by 3 bases, with 14 bases between the two germline ends. CDR1 and CDR2 (germline): SEHNR, FQNEAQ (reference sequence). The CDR3 region is CASSFSGGGANEKLFF. The CDR3 region has the DNA TGTGCCAGCAGCTTCTCGGGGGGGGGGGCTAATGAAAAACTGTTTTTT.

This chain uses TRBV9 with TRBJ2-1; D not certain. Trimming took 3 bases from V and 6 from J, leaving 7 bases between them. The CDR3 runs 12 residues. CDR1 is SGDLS, CDR2 YYNGEE, per germline. CDR3 sequence: CASSAHPNEQFF. The CDR3 DNA follows: TGTGCCAGCAGCGCCCACCCCAATGAGCAGTTCTTC.

This clonotype has a count of ten or more. The chain has TRBV30 and TRBJ1-1; D remains ambiguous. CDR1 and CDR2 from the germline V gene are GTSNPN and SVGIG (reference sequence). Deletions cut 0 bases from V and 5 bases from J, with 10 bases between. The CDR3 length is 13 residues. In DNA, the CDR3 is TGTGCCTGGAGTGTACTCTTGGGGACTGAAGCTTTCTTT. Translating gives CAWSVLLGTEAFF.

This clonotype was observed a few times. V is TRBV24-1 and J is TRBJ2-2, with TRBD2 matching over 9 bases. J was trimmed by 3 bases and V by 10 bases; bases with no gene match: 2. The germline V gene has CDR1 KGHDR and CDR2 SFDVKD. This CDR3 is built from 13 residues. The CDR3: CATAGGHTGELFF. CDR3 in DNA: TGTGCCACAGCGGGAGGACACACCGGGGAGCTGTTTTTT.

V usage is TRBV6-1 and J usage is TRBJ2-7; TRBD2 might be the D (6 bases). The CDR3 is made up of 13 amino acids. V lost 6 bases and J 13 bases, leaving 22 bases between the germline ends. Germline V gives CDR1 MNHNS, CDR2 SASEGT. CDR3 DNA sequence: TGTGCCAGCAGCCTAATAGGGGAGGACGTCGCATACTTC. Residues: CASSLIGEDVAYF.

Comments on this clonotype: A read error is possible here, since a much larger clone lies one base away. The chain carries TRBV18 and TRBJ1-1; tentatively, D is TRBD1 (6 bases). This CDR3 is built from 14 residues. Per germline, CDR1 KGHSH and CDR2 LQKENI. V lost 2 bases and J lost 5, with 12 bases in between. The CDR3 spells CASSPDRTTTEAFF. CDR3 nucleotide sequence: TGTGCCAGCTCACCAGACAGGACGACAACTGAAGCTTTCTTT.

The chain is built from TRBV29-1 and TRBJ2-1; 15 nucleotides match TRBD2. The CDR3 totals 17 residues. Germline V CDR1 and CDR2: SQVTM, ANQGSEA. Trimming took 3 bases from V and 8 from J; bases not matched to a gene: 11. The CDR3 spells CSVEIRTSGRASHEQFF. In DNA form, the CDR3 reads TGCAGCGTTGAGATCCGGACTAGCGGGAGGGCCAGCCATGAGCAGTTCTTC.

This clonotype has a handful of counts. The genes are TRBV4-1 and TRBJ2-3; maybe TRBD2 (5 bases). CDR1 MGHRA and CDR2 YSYEKL come from the germline V gene. V was cut by 3 bases and J by 8 bases, with 12 bases left in between. The CDR3 totals 13 residues. The CDR3 bases are TGCGCCAGCAGCCATCGGGCCCGGGGTACGCAGTATTTT. Protein product: CASSHRARGTQYF.

This clonotype was recorded a few times. The chain combines TRBV20-1 with TRBJ2-1, with 11 bases identical to TRBD2. The CDR3 totals 16 residues. V shed 1 base and J 5 bases; nucleotides not matched to a gene: 7. Looked up from germline, CDR1 is DFQATT and CDR2 is SNEGSKA (reference sequence). This chain's CDR3 is CSARGPLAGVHNEQFF. DNA of the CDR3: TGCAGTGCTAGAGGCCCACTAGCGGGAGTGCACAATGAGCAGTTCTTC.

This clonotype has ten or more counts. The V gene is TRBV12-3 or TRBV12-4, the J gene TRBJ2-2; 9 nucleotides match TRBD2. The length of the CDR3 is 17 residues. The trim removed 0 bases at V and 4 bases at J, leaving 6 bases unmatched. CDR3 protein: CASSLASGSLSTGELFF. CDR3 nucleotide sequence: TGTGCCAGCAGTTTAGCTAGCGGGAGCTTGAGCACCGGGGAGCTGTTTTTT.

This clonotype came up many times. Compared with germline, one end of the junction differs, possibly owing to a read error. V is TRBV7-2 and J is TRBJ2-7, with 10 positions matching TRBD2. The CDR3 contains 15 residues. Germline CDR1 and CDR2: SGHTA and FQGNSA. The CDR3 here is CASSLHSGRSAEKYF. CDR3 sequence (DNA): TGTGCCAGCAGCTTGCATAGCGGGAGGTCCGCCGAGAAGTACTTC.

V is TRBV10-3 and J is TRBJ2-3; tentatively, D is TRBD1 or TRBD2 (5 bases each). Trimming took 5 bases from V and 3 from J, leaving 9 bases between them. In germline, CDR1 is ENHRY, CDR2 SYGVKD. The CDR3 runs to 13 residues. The CDR3 coding sequence is TGTGCCATCAGTCGGGGCGAGACAGATACGCAGTATTTT. Its protein product is CAISRGETDTQYF.